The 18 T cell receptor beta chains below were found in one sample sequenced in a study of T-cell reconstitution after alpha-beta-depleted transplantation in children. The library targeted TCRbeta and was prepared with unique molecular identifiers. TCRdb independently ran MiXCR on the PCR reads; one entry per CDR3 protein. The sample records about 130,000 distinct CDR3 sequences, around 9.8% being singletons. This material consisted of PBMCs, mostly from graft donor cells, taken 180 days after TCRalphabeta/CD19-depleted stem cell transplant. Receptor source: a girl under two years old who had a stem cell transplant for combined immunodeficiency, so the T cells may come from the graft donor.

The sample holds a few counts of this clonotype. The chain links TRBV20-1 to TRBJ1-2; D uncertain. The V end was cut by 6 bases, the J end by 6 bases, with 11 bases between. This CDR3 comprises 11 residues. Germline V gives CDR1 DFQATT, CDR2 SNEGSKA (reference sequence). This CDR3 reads CSARLRHGYTF. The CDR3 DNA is TGCAGTGCCAGGCTTCGACATGGCTACACCTTC.

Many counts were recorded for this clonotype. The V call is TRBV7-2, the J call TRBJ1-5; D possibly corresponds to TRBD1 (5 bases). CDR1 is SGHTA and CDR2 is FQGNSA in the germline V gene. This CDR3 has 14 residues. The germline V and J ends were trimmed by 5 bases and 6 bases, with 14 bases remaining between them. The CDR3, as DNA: TGTGCCAGCAGCCAGAGGGGCGGGGGTCAGCCCCAGCATTTT. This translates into CASSQRGGGQPQHF.

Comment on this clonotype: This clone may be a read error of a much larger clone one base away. In DNA form, the CDR3 reads TGCAGCGTTGGGGCCAGGGTCTCTGGGGCCAACGGCCTGACTTTC. It yields the protein CSVGARVSGANGLTF. The V call is TRBV29-1, the J call TRBJ2-6; weak D call: TRBD1 (5 bases). The CDR3 sequence is 15 residues long. Germline-derived CDR1 and CDR2 are SQVTM and ANQGSEA.

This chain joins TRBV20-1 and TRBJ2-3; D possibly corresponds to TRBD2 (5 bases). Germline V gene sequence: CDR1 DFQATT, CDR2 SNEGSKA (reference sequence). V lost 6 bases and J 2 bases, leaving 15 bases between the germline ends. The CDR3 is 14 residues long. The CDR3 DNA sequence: TGCAGTGCCCATACCCCCGGGAACACAGATACGCAGTATTTT. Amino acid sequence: CSAHTPGNTDTQYF.

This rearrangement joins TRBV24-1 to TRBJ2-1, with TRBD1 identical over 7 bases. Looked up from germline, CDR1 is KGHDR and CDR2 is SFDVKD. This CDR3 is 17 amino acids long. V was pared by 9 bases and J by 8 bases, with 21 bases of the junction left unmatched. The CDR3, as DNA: TGTGCCACCGGTCCGGGGCGTCTTCGACAGGGAAGCGATGAGCAGTTCTTC. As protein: CATGPGRLRQGSDEQFF.

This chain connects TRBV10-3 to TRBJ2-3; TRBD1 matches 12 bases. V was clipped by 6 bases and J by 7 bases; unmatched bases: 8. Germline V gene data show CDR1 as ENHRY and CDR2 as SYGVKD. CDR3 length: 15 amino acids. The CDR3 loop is CAIRAWDRGRNTQYF. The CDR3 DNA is TGTGCCATCAGGGCCTGGGACAGGGGGCGGAATACGCAGTATTTT.

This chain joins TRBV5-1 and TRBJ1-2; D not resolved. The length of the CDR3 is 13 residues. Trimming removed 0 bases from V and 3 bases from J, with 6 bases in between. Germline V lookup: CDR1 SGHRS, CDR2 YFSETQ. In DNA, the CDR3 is TGCGCCAGCAGCTTGGCAGATTACTATGGCTACACCTTC. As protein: CASSLADYYGYTF.

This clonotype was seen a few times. CDR3 loop: CASSLVVGYNEQFF. CDR3 DNA: TGCGCCAGCAGCTTGGTTGTCGGGTACAATGAGCAGTTCTTC. The chain joins TRBV5-1 to TRBJ2-1; no definite D call. The V end lost 0 bases, the J end lost 4 bases, and 8 bases lay between the germline ends. Germline V CDR1 and CDR2: SGHRS, YFSETQ. This CDR3 has 14 amino acids.

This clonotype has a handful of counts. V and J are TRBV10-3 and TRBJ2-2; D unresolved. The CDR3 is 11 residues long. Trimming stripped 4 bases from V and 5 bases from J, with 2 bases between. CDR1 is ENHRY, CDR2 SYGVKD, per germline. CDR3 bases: TGTGCCATCAGTGGAACCGGGGAGCTGTTTTTT. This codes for CAISGTGELFF.

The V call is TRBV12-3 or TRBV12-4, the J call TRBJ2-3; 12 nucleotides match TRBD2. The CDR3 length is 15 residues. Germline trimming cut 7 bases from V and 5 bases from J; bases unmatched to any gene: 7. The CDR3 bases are TGTGCCAGCATCCCTAGCGGGAGGGCCCTAGATACGCAGTATTTT. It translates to CASIPSGRALDTQYF.

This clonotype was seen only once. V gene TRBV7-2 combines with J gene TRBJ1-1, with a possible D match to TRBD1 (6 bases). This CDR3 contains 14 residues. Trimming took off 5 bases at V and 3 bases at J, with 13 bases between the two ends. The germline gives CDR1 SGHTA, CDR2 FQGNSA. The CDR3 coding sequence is TGTGCCAGCAGCCGATTACACAGGGACACTGAAGCTTTCTTT. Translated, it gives CASSRLHRDTEAFF.

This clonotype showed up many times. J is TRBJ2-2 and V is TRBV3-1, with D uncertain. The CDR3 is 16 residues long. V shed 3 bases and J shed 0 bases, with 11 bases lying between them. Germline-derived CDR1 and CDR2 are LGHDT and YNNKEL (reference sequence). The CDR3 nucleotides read TGTGCCAGCAGCCAGTTTACGGGCGCGAACACCGGGGAGCTGTTTTTT. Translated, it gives CASSQFTGANTGELFF.

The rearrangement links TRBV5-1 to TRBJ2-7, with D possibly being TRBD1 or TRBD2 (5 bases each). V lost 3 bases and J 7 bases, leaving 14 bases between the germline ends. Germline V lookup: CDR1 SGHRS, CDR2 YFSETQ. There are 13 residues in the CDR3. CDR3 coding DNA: TGCGCCAGCAGCTCTCGGGACCTGGGGGAGCAGTACTTC. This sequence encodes CASSSRDLGEQYF.

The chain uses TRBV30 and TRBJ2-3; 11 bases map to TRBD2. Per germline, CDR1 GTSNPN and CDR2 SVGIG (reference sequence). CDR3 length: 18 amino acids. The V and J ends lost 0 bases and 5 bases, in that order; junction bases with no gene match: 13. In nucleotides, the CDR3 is TGTGCCTGGAGTGTACGGGTAGCGGGAGGGCCGAGGGGAGATACGCAGTATTTT. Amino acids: CAWSVRVAGGPRGDTQYF.

DNA of the CDR3: TGCGCCAGCAGCCCGTGGGGTGGACAGCGGGCCTCCTACGAGCAGTACTTC. Residues: CASSPWGGQRASYEQYF. This chain links TRBV5-1 with TRBJ2-7; D tentatively reads TRBD1 or TRBD2 (6 bases each). Germline CDR1 and CDR2: SGHRS and YFSETQ. With 4 bases removed from V and 0 bases from J, the gap between germline ends came to 20 bases. This CDR3 has 17 residues.

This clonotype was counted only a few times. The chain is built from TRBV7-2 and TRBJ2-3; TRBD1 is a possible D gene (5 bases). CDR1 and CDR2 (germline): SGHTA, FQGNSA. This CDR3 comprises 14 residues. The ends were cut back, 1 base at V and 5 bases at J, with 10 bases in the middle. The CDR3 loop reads CASSLGRVGDTQYF. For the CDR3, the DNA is TGTGCCAGCAGCTTAGGCAGGGTGGGAGATACGCAGTATTTT.

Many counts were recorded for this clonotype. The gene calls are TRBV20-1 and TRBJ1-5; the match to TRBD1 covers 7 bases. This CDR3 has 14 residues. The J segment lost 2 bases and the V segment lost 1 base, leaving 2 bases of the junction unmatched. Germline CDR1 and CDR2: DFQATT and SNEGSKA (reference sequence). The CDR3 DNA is TGCAGTGCTAGAGGTGGGACAGGCAATCAGCCCCAGCATTTT. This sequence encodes CSARGGTGNQPQHF.

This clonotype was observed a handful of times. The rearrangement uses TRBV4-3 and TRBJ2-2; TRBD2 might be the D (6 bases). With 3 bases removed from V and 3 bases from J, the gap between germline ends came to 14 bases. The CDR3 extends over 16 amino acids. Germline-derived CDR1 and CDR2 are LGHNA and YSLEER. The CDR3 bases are TGCGCCAGCAGCCATAGGCGGGGCCCGGACACCGGGGAGCTGTTTTTT. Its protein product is CASSHRRGPDTGELFF.